The clone carrying this TCR beta chain came up a few times. Each individual donor underwent a draw of ten milliliters of peripheral blood. This entry comes from a study of blood T cells in healthy people across ages. There are 14 residues in the CDR3. Germline CDR1 SGDLS, CDR2 YYNGEE. V lost 0 bases to trimming and J lost 10 bases, with 16 bases between them. A J-beta primer mix and a sample-barcoded 5' primer were used in a second PCR of about 6 to 12 cycles. Template switching added a 12-random-nucleotide identifier to every cDNA molecule. TCRdb ran MiXCR on the 5' RACE reads and lists one entry per CDR3 protein. The sample includes around 280,000 distinct CDR3 sequences, 25% to 30% of them seen just once.

Source material: blood. The genes are TRBV9 and TRBJ1-1; no reliable D call. The origin of this receptor is a woman between 65 and 79 years old in good health. CDR3 amino acids: CASSVEGQLGGAFF. The CDR3 nucleotides are TGTGCCAGCAGCGTAGAAGGTCAGCTCGGAGGAGCTTTCTTT.